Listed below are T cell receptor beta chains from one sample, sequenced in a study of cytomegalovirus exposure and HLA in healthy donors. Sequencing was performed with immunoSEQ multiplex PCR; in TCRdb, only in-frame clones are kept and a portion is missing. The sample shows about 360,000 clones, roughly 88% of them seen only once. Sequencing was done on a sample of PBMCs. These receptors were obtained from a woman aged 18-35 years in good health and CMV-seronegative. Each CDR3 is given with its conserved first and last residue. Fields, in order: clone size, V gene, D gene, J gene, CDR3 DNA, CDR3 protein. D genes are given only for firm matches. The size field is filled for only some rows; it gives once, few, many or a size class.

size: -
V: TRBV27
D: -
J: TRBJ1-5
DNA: TGTGCCAGCAGTTCCTCGACAGGATCCAATCAGCCCCAGCATTTT
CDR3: CASSSSTGSNQPQHF

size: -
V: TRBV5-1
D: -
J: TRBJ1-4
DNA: TGCGCCAGCAGCTTGGTGTTGGGGAGGGGAGCAACTAATGAAAAACTGTTTTTT
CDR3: CASSLVLGRGATNEKLFF

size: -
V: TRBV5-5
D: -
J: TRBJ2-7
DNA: TGTGCCAGCAGCTTGGGGGGCTCGGGCTACGAGCAGTACTTC
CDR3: CASSLGGSGYEQYF

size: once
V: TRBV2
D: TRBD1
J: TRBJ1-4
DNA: TGTGCCAGCAGTGTGACAGGGGGCGCAAATGAAAAACTGTTTTTT
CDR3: CASSVTGGANEKLFF

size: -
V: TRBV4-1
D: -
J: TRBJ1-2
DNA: TGCGCCAGCAGCCAAGATCGGGGGGTGTCTGGCTACACCTTC
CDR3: CASSQDRGVSGYTF

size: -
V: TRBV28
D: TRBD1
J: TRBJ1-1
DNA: TGTGCCAGCAGTTCCGGACAGGGTGAAGCTTTCTTT
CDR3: CASSSGQGEAFF

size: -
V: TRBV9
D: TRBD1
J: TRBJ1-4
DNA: TGTGCCAGCAGCGCCCCGGACAGGGGTCCCCGAAAACTGTTTTTT
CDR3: CASSAPDRGPRKLFF

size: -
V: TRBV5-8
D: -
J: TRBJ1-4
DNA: TGTGCCAGCAGCATTCGACAGGCCCCTAATGAAAAACTGTTTTTT
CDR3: CASSIRQAPNEKLFF

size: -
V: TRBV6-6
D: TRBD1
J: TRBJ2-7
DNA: TGTGCCAGCGGGGCCGGGACAGGGGGGAAGGAGCAGTACTTC
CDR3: CASGAGTGGKEQYF

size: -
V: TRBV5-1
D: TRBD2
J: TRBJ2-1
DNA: TGCGCCAGCAGCCCGAGGGCTAGCGGGACTATCGAGCAGTTCTTC
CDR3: CASSPRASGTIEQFF

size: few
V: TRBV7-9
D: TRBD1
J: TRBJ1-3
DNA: TGTGCCAGCAGCTCGAGAGGACAGGCGTCTGGAAACACCATATATTTT
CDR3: CASSSRGQASGNTIYF

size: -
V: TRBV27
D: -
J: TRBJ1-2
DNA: TGTGCCAGCAGTCTCTCCGGGACTACCTATGCGTTCTATGGCTACACCTTC
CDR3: CASSLSGTTYAFYGYTF

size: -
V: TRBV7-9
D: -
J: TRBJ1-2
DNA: TGTGCCAGCAGCTTAGGCGGAAGTTTTGGCTACACCTTC
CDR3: CASSLGGSFGYTF

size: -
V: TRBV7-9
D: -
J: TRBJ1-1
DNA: TGTGCCAGCAGCCTTCCGGGGGGTACTGAAGCTTTCTTT
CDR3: CASSLPGGTEAFF

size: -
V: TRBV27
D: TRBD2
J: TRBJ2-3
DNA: TGTGCCAGCTGCTCGGCGGGAGTGGTAACAGATACGCAGTATTTT
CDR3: CASCSAGVVTDTQYF

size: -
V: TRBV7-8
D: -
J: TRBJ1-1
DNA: TGTGCCAGCAGCTTAGAGGGGCGGCCCACGGACACTGAAGCTTTCTTT
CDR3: CASSLEGRPTDTEAFF

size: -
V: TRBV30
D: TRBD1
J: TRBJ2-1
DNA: TGTGCCTGGAGTGTACTTCGGACAGGCCCCAATGAGCAGTTCTTC
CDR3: CAWSVLRTGPNEQFF

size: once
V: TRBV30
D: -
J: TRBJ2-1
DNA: TGTGCCTGGACGTGGGGTGCGGGCCCCAATGAGCAGTTCTTC
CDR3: CAWTWGAGPNEQFF

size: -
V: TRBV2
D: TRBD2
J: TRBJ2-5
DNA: TGTGCCAGCAGTGATCCGGGTCTAGCGGGAGAGACCCAGTACTTC
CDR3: CASSDPGLAGETQYF

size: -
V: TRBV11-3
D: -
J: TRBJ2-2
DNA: TGTGCCAGCAGCCCCGTTGCGAACACCGGGGAGCTGTTTTTT
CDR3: CASSPVANTGELFF

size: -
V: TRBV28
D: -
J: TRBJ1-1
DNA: TGTGCCAGCAGTTTACGGACAGACACTGAAGCTTTCTTT
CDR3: CASSLRTDTEAFF

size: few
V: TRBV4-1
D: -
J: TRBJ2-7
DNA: TGCGCCAGCAGCCAGTACCAAGGGGCCTCCTACGAGCAGTACTTC
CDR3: CASSQYQGASYEQYF

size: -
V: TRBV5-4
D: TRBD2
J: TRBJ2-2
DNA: TGTGCCAGCAGCGCCGGACTAGCGGGAGGTACCGGGGAGCTGTTTTTT
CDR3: CASSAGLAGGTGELFF

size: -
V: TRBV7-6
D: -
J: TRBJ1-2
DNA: TGTGCCAGCAGCCCTTCGGGGCCGCGGGCGGGAGGCTACACCTTC
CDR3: CASSPSGPRAGGYTF

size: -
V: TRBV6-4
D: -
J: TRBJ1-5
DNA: TGTGCCAGCAGTGACGTCAGGAGGGAGGGCCAGCCCCAGCATTTT
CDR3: CASSDVRREGQPQHF

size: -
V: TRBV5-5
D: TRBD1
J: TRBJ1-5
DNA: TGTGCCAGCAGCTTCGACAGGGACAATCAGCCCCAGCATTTT
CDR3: CASSFDRDNQPQHF

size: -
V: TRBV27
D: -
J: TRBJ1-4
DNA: TGTGCCAGCAGTTTAAACGGTGAAAAACTGTTTTTT
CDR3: CASSLNGEKLFF

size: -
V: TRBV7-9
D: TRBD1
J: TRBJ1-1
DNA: TGTGCCAGCAGCTTAGATGCGACAGGGGGCTCGGCTTTCTTT
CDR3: CASSLDATGGSAFF

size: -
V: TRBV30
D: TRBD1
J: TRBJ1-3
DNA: TGTGCCTGGGGACAGGGCCCTGGGAACACCATATATTTT
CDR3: CAWGQGPGNTIYF

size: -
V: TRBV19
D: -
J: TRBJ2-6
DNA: TGTGCCAGTAGTATAGCAAGAGAAAAGCTCTATGGGGCCAACGTCCTGACTTTC
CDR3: CASSIAREKLYGANVLTF

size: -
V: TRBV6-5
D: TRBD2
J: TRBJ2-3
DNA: TGTGCCAGCAGAAAACTAGCGGGGCTCACAGATACGCAGTATTTT
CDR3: CASRKLAGLTDTQYF

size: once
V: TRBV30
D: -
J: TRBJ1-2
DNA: TGTGCCTGGAGGGGGGCCTTTCCGTATGGCTACACCTTC
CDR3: CAWRGAFPYGYTF

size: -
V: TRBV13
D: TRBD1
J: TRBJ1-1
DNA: TGTGCCAGCAACCCGGGACAGATGAACACTGAAGCTTTCTTT
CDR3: CASNPGQMNTEAFF

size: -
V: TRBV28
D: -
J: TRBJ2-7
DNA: TGTGCCAGCACCATTGCGGGACTTACCTACGAGCAGTACTTC
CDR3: CASTIAGLTYEQYF

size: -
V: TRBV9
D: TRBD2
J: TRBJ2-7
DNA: TGTGCCAGCAGCGTAGTAGCGGGAGACAACTACGAGCAGTACTTC
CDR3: CASSVVAGDNYEQYF

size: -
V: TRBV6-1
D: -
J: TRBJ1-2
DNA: TGTGCCAGCAGTGAAGGGGCAGGGAATGGCTACACCTTC
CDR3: CASSEGAGNGYTF

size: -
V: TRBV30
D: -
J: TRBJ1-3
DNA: TGTGCCTGGAGTGGGGGACTCTTTAGCTCTGGAAACACCATATATTTT
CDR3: CAWSGGLFSSGNTIYF

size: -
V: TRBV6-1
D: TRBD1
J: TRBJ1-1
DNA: TGTGCCAGCAGTGATAGGGGACAGCCGAACACTGAAGCTTTCTTT
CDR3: CASSDRGQPNTEAFF

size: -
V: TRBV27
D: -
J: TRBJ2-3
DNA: TGTGCCAGCAGTTTTCAGGGGATTACGACAGATACGCAGTATTTT
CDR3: CASSFQGITTDTQYF

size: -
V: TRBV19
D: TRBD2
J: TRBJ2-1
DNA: TGTGCCAGTAGTATAGCTAGCGGGAGGAATAATGAGCAGTTCTTC
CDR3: CASSIASGRNNEQFF

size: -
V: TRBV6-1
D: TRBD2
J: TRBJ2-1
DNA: TGTGCCAGCAGTGATAGCGGGGCAAGCTCCTACAATGAGCAGTTCTTC
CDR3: CASSDSGASSYNEQFF

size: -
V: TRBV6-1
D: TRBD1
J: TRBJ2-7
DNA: TGTGCCAGCAGTGTATACCCCAGGGGGGGACAGGGGCTCTCCGAGCAGTACTTC
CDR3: CASSVYPRGGQGLSEQYF

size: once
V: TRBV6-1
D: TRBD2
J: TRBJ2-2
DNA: TGTGCCAGCAGGGGACTAGCGGGAGGCACCGGGGAGCTGTTTTTT
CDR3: CASRGLAGGTGELFF

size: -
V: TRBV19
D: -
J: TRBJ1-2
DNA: TGTGCCAGTAGTATTCCCTACTTGGCTCTCGCGGAGGCTACCCCTAACTATGGCTACACCTTC
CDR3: CASSIPYLALAEATPNYGYTF

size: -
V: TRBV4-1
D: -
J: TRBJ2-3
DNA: TGCGCCAGCAGCCAACTCCGGGGGACGCCCACAGATACGCAGTATTTT
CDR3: CASSQLRGTPTDTQYF

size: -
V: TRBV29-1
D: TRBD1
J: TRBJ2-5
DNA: TGCAGCGTCCTCGGACAGGCGGAGACCCAGTACTTC
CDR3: CSVLGQAETQYF

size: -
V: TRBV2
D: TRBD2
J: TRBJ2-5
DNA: TGTGCCAGCAGGGGACTAGCGGGGGGTTGGGAGACCCAGTACTTC
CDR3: CASRGLAGGWETQYF

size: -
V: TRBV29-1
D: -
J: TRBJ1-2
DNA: TGCAGCGTTGATACTCCGGGGGGCTACACCTTC
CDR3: CSVDTPGGYTF

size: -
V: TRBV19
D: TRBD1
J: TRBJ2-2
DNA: TGTGCCAGTAGTATCGGACAGGGGGCTGGGGAGCTGTTTTTT
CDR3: CASSIGQGAGELFF

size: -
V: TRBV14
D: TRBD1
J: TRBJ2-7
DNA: TGTGCCAGCAGCCATGGAGGGACAGGCGAGCAGTACTTC
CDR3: CASSHGGTGEQYF

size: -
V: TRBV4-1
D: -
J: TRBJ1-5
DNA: TGCGCCAGCAGCCGAATATACAGGGATCAGCCCCAGCATTTT
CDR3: CASSRIYRDQPQHF

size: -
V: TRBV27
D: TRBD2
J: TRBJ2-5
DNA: TGTGCCAGCAGTTTATTAGCGGGGGGGCGAGAGACCCAGTACTTC
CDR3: CASSLLAGGRETQYF

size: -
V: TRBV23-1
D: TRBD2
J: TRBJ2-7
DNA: TGCGCCAGCAGTCAATGGAGCGGGGGTGCTTCTGACTTC
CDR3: CASSQWSGGASDF